One sample yielded the 24 T cell receptor beta chains listed below, sequenced in a study of regulatory T cells in long-lasting Graves disease. Combining iRepertoire HTBI primers with Arm-PCR of CDR3 regions, the authors built TCR beta libraries. Using its own MiXCR run on the multiplex PCR reads, TCRdb lists one record per CDR3 protein. The sample includes some 460,000 distinct CDR3 sequences, around 16% of them seen just once. Described time point: newly diagnosed GD, antithyroid drugs for less than 3 months. RNA extracted from PBMCs served as the sequencing template. This sample also belongs to another study, concerning T cells in Graves' hyperthyroidism and ophthalmopathy.

Material: peripheral blood mononuclear cells (PBMCs), obtained at new diagnosis, from a patient treated with antithyroid drugs. Receptors originate from a man aged 40-49 years with Graves disease.

This clonotype was found many times. The chain links TRBV12-3 or TRBV12-4 to TRBJ1-6; maybe TRBD1 (6 bases). V was trimmed by 5 bases and J by 9 bases, leaving 14 bases between them. The CDR3 has 14 residues. The CDR3 protein is CASSTTGGLSPLHF. CDR3 DNA: TGTGCCAGCAGTACCACCGGGGGCCTTTCACCCCTCCACTTT.

This clonotype has at least ten counts. The chain's CDR3 is CASSVPTSTDTQYF. The CDR3 region has the DNA TGCGCCAGCAGCGTCCCGACTAGCACAGATACGCAGTATTTT. This sequence joins TRBV5-1 and TRBJ2-3; D remains ambiguous. The germline V gene encodes CDR1 SGHRS and CDR2 YFSETQ. The CDR3 length is 14 residues. V was clipped by 4 bases and J by 0 bases, with 9 bases between them.

This clonotype was picked up many times. The rearrangement links TRBV19 to TRBJ1-1, with unresolved D. Germline loops: CDR1 LNHDA, CDR2 SQIVND (reference sequence). The CDR3 extends over 15 amino acids. Trimming shortened V by 1 base and J by 3 bases, and 12 bases separated the two germline ends. Here the CDR3 reads CASSIGPTPDTEAFF. The CDR3 coding sequence is TGTGCCAGTAGTATAGGCCCTACTCCCGACACTGAAGCTTTCTTT.

This clonotype was recorded at least ten times. V is TRBV5-1 and J is TRBJ2-1; TRBD2 agrees at 8 bases. Unmatched junction bases numbered 1, after V lost 2 bases and J lost 3 bases. Germline CDR1 and CDR2: SGHRS and YFSETQ. The CDR3 spans 14 residues. CDR3 residues: CASSFSGNYNEQFF. The CDR3 DNA reads TGCGCCAGCAGCTTTAGCGGGAACTACAATGAGCAGTTCTTC. Using reference TRBV5-1 and TRBJ2-1 for the parts outside the CDR3, the full variable domain is KAGVTQTPRYLIKTRGQQVTLSCSPISGHRSVSWYQQTPGQGLQFLFEYFSETQRNKGNFPGRFSGRQFSNSRSEMNVSTLELGDSALYLCASSFSGNYNEQFFGPGTRLTVL.

This clonotype was picked up many times. The chain recombines TRBV6-2 or TRBV6-3 with TRBJ2-1, with a tentative D call TRBD1 (6 bases). V dropped 6 bases and J dropped 4 bases, with 16 bases sitting between them. This CDR3 is 15 amino acids long. In germline, CDR1 is MNHEY, CDR2 SVGEGT. CDR3 region: CASRWGRLDYNEQFF. Here the CDR3 DNA reads TGTGCCAGCAGGTGGGGGCGCTTAGATTACAATGAGCAGTTCTTC.

The chain couples TRBV12-3 or TRBV12-4 to TRBJ2-4, with a possible D match to TRBD1 (5 bases). The ends were cut back, 6 bases at V and 4 bases at J, with 16 bases in the middle. The CDR3 has 15 amino acids. The CDR3 loop reads CASSGRELWKNIQYF. The CDR3 DNA reads TGTGCCAGCAGCGGCAGGGAATTGTGGAAAAACATTCAGTACTTC.

This clonotype was seen at least ten times. This chain links TRBV27 with TRBJ2-5, with a possible D match to TRBD1 (6 bases). This CDR3 contains 16 residues. Germline V CDR1 and CDR2: MNHEY, SMNVEV (reference sequence). Trimming took 2 bases from V and 4 from J, leaving 17 bases between them. The CDR3 nucleotides read TGTGCCAGCAGTTTAATGGGCCAGGGGAAGGCAGAGACCCAGTACTTC. Translated, it gives CASSLMGQGKAETQYF.

This clonotype was detected ten times or more. The CDR3: CASSLDRGYEQYF. CDR3 coding DNA: TGCGCCAGCAGCTTGGACAGGGGATACGAGCAGTACTTC. This chain links TRBV5-1 with TRBJ2-7, with 7 bases lining up with TRBD1. Germline assignment: CDR1 SGHRS and CDR2 YFSETQ. The V segment lost 0 bases and the J segment 4 bases; nucleotides outside the gene matches: 1. This CDR3 spans 13 amino acids. The whole variable domain, filled in from reference TRBV5-1 and TRBJ2-7, reads KAGVTQTPRYLIKTRGQQVTLSCSPISGHRSVSWYQQTPGQGLQFLFEYFSETQRNKGNFPGRFSGRQFSNSRSEMNVSTLELGDSALYLCASSLDRGYEQYFGPGTRLTVT.

The chain combines TRBV28 with TRBJ2-7, with 10 bases aligning to TRBD2. Per germline, CDR1 MDHEN and CDR2 SYDVKM. The CDR3 contains 16 residues. V was clipped by 6 bases and J by 0 bases; unmatched bases: 8. The CDR3 nucleotides read TGTGCCAGCAGGGCCCAGCGGACTAGCGGCTCCTACGAGCAGTACTTC. It specifies CASRAQRTSGSYEQYF.

This clonotype was seen only a few times. The gene calls are TRBV6-5 and TRBJ1-6, with TRBD1 identical over 7 bases. This CDR3 is 14 amino acids long. Trimming took 4 bases from V and 10 from J; bases not matched to a gene: 7. Per the germline V gene, CDR1 is MNHEY and CDR2 is SVGAGI. The CDR3: CASSLQGRESPLHF. The CDR3 DNA is TGTGCCAGCAGTTTACAGGGGAGGGAATCACCCCTCCACTTT.

This clonotype was detected many times. The genes are TRBV12-5 and TRBJ2-1; 7 nucleotides align to TRBD2. The CDR3 length is 14 residues. The germline CDR1 and CDR2 sequences are LGHNT and FRNRAP. The trim removed 3 bases at V and 10 bases at J, leaving 9 bases unmatched. CDR3 region: CASGFGIGGSEQFF. CDR3 nucleotide sequence: TGTGCTAGTGGTTTTGGGATTGGCGGGAGCGAGCAGTTCTTC.

The sample holds many counts of this clonotype. This rearrangement joins TRBV20-1 to TRBJ2-1; 9 bases are a match to TRBD1. Germline V gene lookup returns CDR1 DFQATT and CDR2 SNEGSKA (reference sequence). The CDR3 runs to 16 residues. With 4 bases clipped from V and 1 base from J, the junction kept 8 bases outside the gene matches. The CDR3, as DNA: TGCAGTGCTATCCGGGGACAGGGAAGGTCCTACAATGAGCAGTTCTTC. Its protein product is CSAIRGQGRSYNEQFF.

The J gene is TRBJ2-6, the V gene TRBV29-1, with 10 nucleotides matching TRBD1. V shed 4 bases, J shed 3 bases, and the junction held 3 bases outside the gene matches. Germline loops: CDR1 SQVTM, CDR2 ANQGSEA. The CDR3 sequence is 15 residues long. The CDR3: CSVVDRGHGANVLTF. CDR3 nucleotides: TGCAGCGTTGTAGACAGGGGGCATGGGGCCAACGTCCTGACTTTC. Based on the CDR3 plus reference TRBV29-1 and TRBJ2-6, the full variable domain is SAVISQKPSRDICQRGTSLTIQCQVDSQVTMMFWYRQQPGQSLTLIATANQGSEATYESGFVIDKFPISRPNLTFSTLTVSNMSPEDSSIYLCSVVDRGHGANVLTFGAGSRLTVL.

This clonotype turned up a few times. The chain employs TRBV29-1 and TRBJ2-5; 8 nucleotides line up with TRBD2. CDR1 SQVTM and CDR2 ANQGSEA come from the germline V gene. This CDR3 region has 12 residues. V shed 4 bases and J 5 bases; nucleotides not matched to a gene: 3. CDR3 in amino acids: CSVVTSVETQYF. The CDR3 nucleotides are TGCAGCGTTGTGACTAGCGTGGAGACCCAGTACTTC.

This clonotype was counted only a few times. The gene calls are TRBV11-2 and TRBJ2-7; no clear D gene. Between the trimmed V and J ends, which lost 5 bases and 6 bases, there was a span of 20 bases. Germline loops: CDR1 SGHAT, CDR2 FQNNGV. This CDR3 is 15 amino acids long. Here the CDR3 DNA reads TGTGCCAGCAGCCTAGGATTCCCTAGAGTATCCGAGCAGTACTTC. It encodes CASSLGFPRVSEQYF.

Only a few counts were recorded for this clonotype. The chain couples TRBV6-5 to TRBJ1-5; D might be TRBD1 (6 bases). V lost 3 bases, J lost 4 bases, and 19 bases lay in between. Germline V gives CDR1 MNHEY, CDR2 SVGAGI. This CDR3 is 17 amino acids long. The CDR3 bases are TGTGCCAGCAGTTATGGGGGAGGCGATACAGGGAATCAGCCCCAGCATTTT. It yields the protein CASSYGGGDTGNQPQHF.

This clonotype was seen ten or more times. CDR3: CASTHRITEAFF. The CDR3 nucleotides read TGTGCCAGCACCCACAGGATCACTGAAGCTTTCTTT. V and J are TRBV28 and TRBJ1-1, with D perhaps matching TRBD1 (5 bases). The CDR3 runs 12 residues. Germline assignment: CDR1 MDHEN and CDR2 SYDVKM. Deletions cut 7 bases from V and 4 bases from J, with 10 bases between.

This clonotype was observed many times. V is TRBV10-3 and J is TRBJ2-1; 11 nucleotides align to TRBD2. Germline loops: CDR1 ENHRY, CDR2 SYGVKD. The junction had 5 bases not matched to a gene; V was cut back by 6 bases and J by 7 bases. This CDR3 region has 14 residues. CDR3 in amino acids: CAISLLAGDNEQFF. The CDR3 region has the DNA TGTGCCATCAGCCTACTAGCGGGAGATAATGAGCAGTTCTTC.

This clonotype was observed a few times. The rearrangement links TRBV20-1 to TRBJ2-1; 9 bases match TRBD2. Germline CDR1 reads DFQATT; CDR2 reads SNEGSKA (reference sequence). The V and J ends lost 6 bases and 6 bases, in that order; junction bases with no gene match: 12. The length of the CDR3 is 15 residues. The CDR3 sequence: CSAAGTSRRINEQFF. The CDR3 nucleotides read TGCAGTGCAGCGGGGACTAGCCGGAGAATCAATGAGCAGTTCTTC.

This clonotype has just a few counts. The chain is built from TRBV18 and TRBJ2-2, with a possible D match to TRBD2 (5 bases). The CDR3 extends over 15 amino acids. Germline CDR1 is KGHSH and CDR2 is LQKENI. V shed 3 bases and J shed 4 bases, with 12 bases lying between them. CDR3 nucleotides: TGTGCCAGCTCACCGGGAGCGTCAGGCACCGGGGAGCTGTTTTTT. This encodes CASSPGASGTGELFF.

Details on this clonotype: This may arise from a read error, as a much more abundant clone is one base away. The V gene is TRBV7-2, the J gene TRBJ2-7, with TRBD2 matching 10 bases. In germline, CDR1 is SGHTA, CDR2 FQGNSA. Trimming removed 3 bases from V and 7 bases from J; junction bases left unmatched: 15. The CDR3 spans 17 residues. CDR3 DNA: TGTGCCAGCAGCTTGAGCGGGAGGGACCGCTTCGACAATGAGCAGTACTTC. The encoded protein is CASSLSGRDRFDNEQYF.

This clonotype has only a few counts. This CDR3 reads CASSSDSGRETQYF. CDR3 nucleotide sequence: TGCGCCAGCAGCTCAGATTCGGGGCGAGAGACCCAGTACTTC. The chain links TRBV5-1 to TRBJ2-5; D might be TRBD1 or TRBD2, each matching 5 bases. V lost 3 bases and J 4 bases, leaving 13 bases between the germline ends. Germline assignment: CDR1 SGHRS and CDR2 YFSETQ. The CDR3 extends over 14 amino acids.

This clonotype was seen many times. This sequence joins TRBV2 and TRBJ2-7; D gene uncertain. V was clipped by 4 bases and J by 4 bases, with 5 bases between them. This CDR3 spans 11 amino acids. The germline V gene has CDR1 SNHLY and CDR2 FYNNEI. CDR3 sequence reads: CASSARYEQYF. The DNA for the CDR3 is TGTGCCAGCAGTGCCAGGTACGAGCAGTACTTC.

This clonotype has at least ten counts. This chain joins TRBV30 and TRBJ2-7; the match to TRBD2 covers 8 bases. This CDR3 has 13 residues. Germline V CDR1 and CDR2: GTSNPN, SVGIG (reference sequence). The V gene end was trimmed by 0 bases and the J gene end by 2 bases; junction bases not matched to a gene: 0. The chain's CDR3 is CAWSVAGAYEQYF. The CDR3, as DNA: TGTGCCTGGAGTGTAGCGGGGGCCTACGAGCAGTACTTC.